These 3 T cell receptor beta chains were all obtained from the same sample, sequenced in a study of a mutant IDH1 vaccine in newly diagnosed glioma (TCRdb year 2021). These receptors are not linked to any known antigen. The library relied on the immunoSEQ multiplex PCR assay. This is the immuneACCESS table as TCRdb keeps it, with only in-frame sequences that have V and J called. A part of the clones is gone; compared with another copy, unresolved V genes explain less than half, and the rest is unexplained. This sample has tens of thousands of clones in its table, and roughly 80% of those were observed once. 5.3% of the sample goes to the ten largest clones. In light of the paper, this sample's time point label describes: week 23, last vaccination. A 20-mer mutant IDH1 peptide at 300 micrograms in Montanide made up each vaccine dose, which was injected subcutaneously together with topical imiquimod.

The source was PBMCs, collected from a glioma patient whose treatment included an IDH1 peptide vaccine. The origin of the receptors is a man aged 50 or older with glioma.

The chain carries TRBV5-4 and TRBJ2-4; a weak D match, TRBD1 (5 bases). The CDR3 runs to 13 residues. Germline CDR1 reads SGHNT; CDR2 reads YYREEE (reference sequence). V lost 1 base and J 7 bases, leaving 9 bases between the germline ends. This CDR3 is CASSLIGDNIQYF. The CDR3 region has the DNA TGTGCCAGCAGCTTGATAGGGGATAACATTCAGTACTTC. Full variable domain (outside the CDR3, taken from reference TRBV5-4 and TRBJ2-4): ETGVTQSPTHLIKTRGQQVTLRCSSQSGHNTVSWYQQALGQGPQFIFQYYREEENGRGNFPPRFSGLQFPNYSSELNVNALELDDSALYLCASSLIGDNIQYFGAGTRLSVL.

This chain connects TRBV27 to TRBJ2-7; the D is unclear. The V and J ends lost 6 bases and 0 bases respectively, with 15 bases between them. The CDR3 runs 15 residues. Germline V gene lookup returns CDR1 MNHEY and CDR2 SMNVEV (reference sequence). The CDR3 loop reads CASSPQTGTSYEQYF. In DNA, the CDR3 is TGTGCCAGCAGCCCCCAAACGGGCACCTCCTACGAGCAGTACTTC.

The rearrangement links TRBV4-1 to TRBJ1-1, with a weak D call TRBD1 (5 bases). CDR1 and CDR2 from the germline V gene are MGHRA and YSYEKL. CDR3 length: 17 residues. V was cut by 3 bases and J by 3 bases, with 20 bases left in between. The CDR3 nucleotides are TGCGCCAGCAGCCATGGTCAGGGCCAGGTAGGGGACACTGAAGCTTTCTTT. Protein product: CASSHGQGQVGDTEAFF.